The 21 T cell receptor delta chains below were found in one sample sequenced in a study of γδ T cells in repeated Plasmodium falciparum infection. Gammadelta T cells were flow-sorted from PBMC into Vgamma9/Vdelta2+ and Vdelta2-negative populations for bulk analysis. TCRdb made new clone calls on the multiplex PCR reads using CATT. This table holds 50,000 to 60,000 delta-chain clones, roughly 2% found once. The source material was gamma-delta T cells from blood. These receptor sequences come from a pool of human donors (malaria-infected and uninfected, not separated).

There are a few counts of this clone. This is likely an artifact of a read error, given a far larger clone one base away. This same CDR3 is encoded by further DNA sequences in the sample. The chain combines TRDV2 with TRDJ1; D remains ambiguous. Trimming left V 6 bases short and J 5 bases short, with 3 bases between. Germline values: CDR1 GEAIGNYY, CDR2 EKD. This CDR3 is built from 9 residues. The CDR3 loop reads CACSDKLIF. Here the CDR3 DNA reads TGTGCCTGTAGTGATAAACTCATCTTT.

By frequency in the sample, this clone is large (0.1 to 1%). The sample holds other DNA sequences that translate to the same CDR3. The chain links TRDV2 to TRDJ1; 13 nucleotides agree with TRDD3. CDR3 length equals 23 residues. Germline V gives CDR1 GEAIGNYY, CDR2 EKD. Trimming took 0 bases from V and 0 from J; bases not matched to a gene: 21. The CDR3 reads CACDTVKGQILGDTDRYTDKLIF. CDR3 nucleotides: TGTGCCTGTGACACCGTAAAAGGTCAGATACTGGGGGATACGGACAGGTACACCGATAAACTCATCTTT.

This clone was observed a handful of times. This DNA's translation and the protein TCRdb lists, from a much larger clone, do not match at residue 15, likely due to a read error; the protein shown is translated from the DNA. The V and J genes are TRDV1 and TRDJ1; 13 bases are a match to TRDD3. Since TCRdb gives no J gene, matching the DNA to germline was used here to assign it. The CDR3 loop spans 20 amino acids. V lost 3 bases, J lost 4 bases, and 17 bases stayed unmatched. The germline CDR1 and CDR2 sequences are TSWWSYY and QGS. The CDR3 bases are TGTGCTCTTGGGGACGCATTCCCTTACTGGGGGATACGGGGGGACGATAAACTCATCTTT. It yields the protein CALGDAFPYWGIRGDDKLIF.

Ten or more counts support this clone. This likely stems from a read error, as it lies one base from a far larger clone. This CDR3 reads CAFGRRNPYWGIQTTYTDKPIF. CDR3 nucleotides: TGTGCCTTTGGGCGACGAAACCCGTACTGGGGGATACAAACCACGTACACCGATAAACCCATCTTT. V usage is TRDV3 and J usage is TRDJ1; the match to TRDD3 covers 12 bases. Germline loops: CDR1 TVYSNPD, CDR2 GDNSRS (reference sequence). This CDR3 is built from 22 residues.

In this sample, this clone turned up many times. The V and J genes are TRDV2 and TRDJ1, with no clear D. Trimming cost V 4 bases and J 3 bases, with 17 bases left between them. This CDR3 has 15 amino acids. CDR1 and CDR2 (germline): GEAIGNYY, EKD. CDR3 protein: CACDPLAPQADKLIF. The CDR3 nucleotides read TGTGCCTGTGATCCCCTCGCGCCCCAGGCCGATAAACTCATCTTT.

This chain joins TRDV1 and TRDJ1; TRDD3 agrees at 9 bases. TCRdb does not report a J gene; here it was assigned by matching the DNA to germline references. V was pared by 5 bases and J by 0 bases, with 16 bases of the junction left unmatched. The CDR3 is 19 amino acids. The V gene's germline CDR1 is TSWWSYY and CDR2 QGS. In DNA form, the CDR3 reads TGTGCTCTTGGGACCCGATTCCCGTACTGGGGGAAGTACACCGATAAACTCATCTTT. Translation gives CALGTRFPYWGKYTDKLIF.

On this clone itself: Compared with germline, one end of the junction differs, possibly owing to a read error. Other DNA sequences in this specimen translate into the identical CDR3. Here the CDR3 DNA reads TGTGCCTTTATCTCTCGTGCCTACATCAATTCTTACTGGGGGTCCCGGTACACCGACAAACTCATCTTT. Amino acids: CAFISRAYINSYWGSRYTDKLIF. V gene TRDV3 combines with J gene TRDJ1; 8 bases align to TRDD3. TCRdb carries no J gene annotation; the J gene was assigned here by matching the DNA with germline. The CDR3 extends over 23 amino acids. Germline CDR1 reads TVYSNPD; CDR2 reads GDNSRS (reference sequence).

In its sample, this clone was seen a few times. TCRdb's protein for this DNA is that of a much larger clone and differs from the translation at residue 23, likely a read error; the protein shown is the DNA translation. J gene calling gave no result, while the V gene is TRDV1; TRDD3 was called by the table and not checked on the DNA. The CDR3 covers 24 residues. Germline CDR1 and CDR2: TSWWSYY and QGS. The CDR3 reads CALGELGYSITLGINRLYTDKLTF. The DNA for the CDR3 is TGTGCTCTTGGGGAACTCGGTTATAGTATTACTTTGGGGATCAACCGATTGTACACCGATAAACTCACCTTT.

In its sample, this clone was seen a few times. Since a far larger clone is one base different, this is likely a read error. The sample carries other DNA sequences with the same CDR3. V gene TRAV36/DV7 combines with J gene TRDJ3, with 7 bases lining up with TRDD3. No J segment appears in TCRdb, so it was assigned here by matching the sequence to germline. Germline assignment: CDR1 VTNFRS and CDR2 LTSSGIE (reference sequence). The CDR3 length is 20 residues. CDR3 loop: CAVEVLGTPLRSWDTRQMFF. DNA of the CDR3: TGTGCAGTGGAGGTACTGGGGACGCCATTACGCTCCTGGGACACCCGACAGATGTTTTTC. Full variable domain (missing parts from reference TRAV36/DV7 and TRDJ3): EDKVVQSPLSLVVHEGDTVTLNCSYEVTNFRSLLWYKQEKKAPTFLFMLTSSGIEKKSGRLSSILDKKELSSILNITATQTGDSAIYLCAVEVLGTPLRSWDTRQMFFGTGIKLFVEP.

Note on this clone: TCRdb's protein, taken from a much larger clone, differs from this DNA's translation at residue 5, likely owing to a read error; the protein displayed comes from the DNA. This sequence joins TRDV2 and TRDJ1; 13 bases are shared with TRDD3. The J gene, absent from TCRdb, was called here by matching the DNA to germline. The CDR3 runs to 17 residues. V lost 3 bases and J lost 3; bases outside the gene matches: 9. Germline V gives CDR1 GEAIGNYY, CDR2 EKD. CDR3 sequence: CACDPLGDTMRPDKLIF. The DNA for the CDR3 is TGTGCCTGTGACCCACTGGGGGATACGATGAGGCCCGATAAACTCATCTTT.

Comment on this clone: The protein given by TCRdb reflects a much larger clone and differs at residue 4 from this DNA's translation, likely from a read error; the protein shown is the DNA's translation. This rearrangement joins TRAV38-2/DV8 to TRDJ1; TRDD2 is a possible D gene (8 bases). TCRdb does not report a J gene; here it was assigned by matching the DNA to germline references. CDR1 is TSESDYY, CDR2 QEAYKQQN, per germline. This CDR3 comprises 23 residues. The CDR3 loop is CAYGSYFLRMSGGPRKRTDKLIF. The CDR3 nucleotides read TGTGCTTATGGGAGTTACTTCCTACGGATGAGTGGGGGACCCCGTAAGAGAACCGATAAACTCATCTTT.

This rearrangement joins TRDV1 to TRDJ2; possibly TRDD3 for D (6 bases). Germline matching of the DNA provided the J gene here, since TCRdb leaves it blank. The CDR3 is 22 amino acids. The V end lost 1 base, the J end lost 1 base, and 28 bases lay between the germline ends. Per the germline V gene, CDR1 is TSWWSYY and CDR2 is QGS. CDR3 DNA sequence: TGTGCTCTTGGGGAACGTCCGAATCAGGGCTACTGGGTGATGGGTTTGACAGCACAACTCTTCTTT. It yields the protein CALGERPNQGYWVMGLTAQLFF.

This clone was seen only a few times. This sequence is one base from a far larger clone and is likely a read error. The chain has TRDV2 and TRDJ1; 10 positions match TRDD3. The J gene was missing in TCRdb and was found by matching the end of the DNA to germline. The germline V gene has CDR1 GEAIGNYY and CDR2 EKD. Trimming took 1 base from V and 8 from J; bases not matched to a gene: 6. The CDR3 totals 14 residues. For the CDR3, the DNA is TGTGCCTGTGACACTCTCGGGGGATACGACAAACTCATCTTT. The encoded protein is CACDTLGGYDKLIF.

This clone occurred many times. TCRdb has a much larger clone's protein, which differs at residue 11 from the translation of this DNA, likely because of a read error; what is shown is the protein translated from the DNA. V gene TRDV1 combines with J gene TRDJ1; TRDD3 might be the D (6 bases). Germline loops: CDR1 TSWWSYY, CDR2 QGS. V lost 2 bases and J 0 bases, leaving 25 bases between the germline ends. The CDR3 totals 20 residues. CDR3 DNA sequence: TGTGCTCTTGGGGAAGGTCTACCGTACTGGAGGATACCGTACACCGATAAACTCATCTTT. This translates into CALGEGLPYWRIPYTDKLIF.

This clone was picked up many times. A read error is likely here: a far larger clone is one base away. Other DNA sequences in this sample translate to the same CDR3. The chain couples TRDV2 to TRDJ1; D perhaps matches TRDD3 (6 bases). As TCRdb names no J gene, one was assigned here on the basis of a DNA match to germline. Trimming removed 3 bases from V and 5 bases from J, with 18 bases in between. Germline V gene lookup returns CDR1 GEAIGNYY and CDR2 EKD. The CDR3 consists of 15 residues. The DNA of the CDR3 is TGTGCCTGTGACCCCCTGGGGAGCGGACGTGATAAACTCATCTTT. Its translation is CACDPLGSGRDKLIF.

The table lists this clone with many counts. The protein recorded in TCRdb matches a much larger clone and deviates from this DNA's translation at residue 15, suggesting a read error; the protein here is obtained by translating the DNA. The V gene is TRDV1, the J gene TRDJ2; 12 bases are shared with TRDD3. Since TCRdb gives no J gene, matching the DNA to germline was used here to assign it. The junction had 16 bases not matched to a gene; V was cut back by 0 bases and J by 8 bases. CDR1 is TSWWSYY, CDR2 QGS, per germline. The CDR3 sequence is 20 residues long. CDR3 nucleotide sequence: TGTGCTCTTGGGGAACTACCGTTCCCGTACTGGGGGATACTTGGGGCACAACTCTTCTTT. This translates into CALGELPFPYWGILGAQLFF.

This clone has a count of ten or more. The translation of this DNA and the TCRdb protein of a much larger clone differ at residue 3, probably owing to a read error; the protein shown here is translated from the DNA. This chain joins TRDV2 and TRDJ1; no clear D. The J gene was missing in TCRdb and was found by matching the end of the DNA to germline. The germline gives CDR1 GEAIGNYY, CDR2 EKD. This CDR3 region has 14 residues. The CDR3 DNA sequence: TGTGCCCGTGACAAGGTAGGGGTCGTCGATAAACTCATCTTT. Translation gives CARDKVGVVDKLIF.

In regard to this clone: The protein TCRdb lists belongs to a much larger clone and differs from this DNA's translation at residue 8, which points to a read error; the protein shown is made from the DNA. The gene calls are TRDV1 and TRDJ1; a weak D match, TRDD3 (5 bases). Here the J gene was assigned by germline matching of the DNA, as TCRdb has none. V was cut by 2 bases and J by 2 bases, with 12 bases left in between. CDR1 and CDR2 from the germline V gene are TSWWSYY and QGS. This CDR3 region has 15 residues. DNA of the CDR3: TGTGCTCTTGGGGAAATCTACGCTGGGACCGATAAACTCATCTTT. Translated: CALGEIYAGTDKLIF.

This clone was seen many times. The protein that TCRdb holds for this DNA derives from a much larger clone and differs from the translated DNA at residue 19, which likely indicates a read error; the protein shown here is translated from the DNA. J is TRDJ1 and V is TRDV1; TRDD3 agrees at 9 bases. The length of the CDR3 is 22 residues. Per germline, CDR1 TSWWSYY and CDR2 QGS. The CDR3 region is CALGENQFKYWGTPLYTDELIF. CDR3 DNA: TGTGCTCTTGGGGAAAACCAATTCAAGTACTGGGGGACACCTCTGTACACCGATGAACTCATCTTT.

Regarding this clone: The mismatch at residue 3 between this DNA's translation and the TCRdb protein of a much larger clone likely reflects a read error; the protein shown is translated from the DNA. This chain uses TRDV3 with TRDJ1; TRDD3 matches 10 bases. The J gene is not listed in TCRdb, so it was assigned here from a DNA match to germline. CDR1 and CDR2 from the germline V gene are TVYSNPD and GDNSRS (reference sequence). The CDR3 covers 20 residues. Trimming removed 5 bases from V and 0 bases from J; junction bases left unmatched: 24. DNA of the CDR3: TGTGCCCTTTCCAATAGGCCGTACTGGGGGATCAGTCCCAACACCGATAAACTCATCTTT. It is translated as CALSNRPYWGISPNTDKLIF.

As for this clone: This sequence is one base from a far larger clone and is likely a read error. This same CDR3 is encoded by further DNA sequences in the sample. This rearrangement joins TRDV1 to TRDJ1, with a tentative D call TRDD3 (5 bases). TCRdb records no J gene; here it was assigned by comparing the DNA to germline. Trimming took 6 bases from V and 6 from J, leaving 17 bases between them. Germline V gives CDR1 TSWWSYY, CDR2 QGS. The CDR3 is 14 residues long. The CDR3: CALGPTGGVNKLIF. The DNA for the CDR3 is TGTGCTCTTGGACCCACCGGGGGTGTGAATAAACTCATCTTT.